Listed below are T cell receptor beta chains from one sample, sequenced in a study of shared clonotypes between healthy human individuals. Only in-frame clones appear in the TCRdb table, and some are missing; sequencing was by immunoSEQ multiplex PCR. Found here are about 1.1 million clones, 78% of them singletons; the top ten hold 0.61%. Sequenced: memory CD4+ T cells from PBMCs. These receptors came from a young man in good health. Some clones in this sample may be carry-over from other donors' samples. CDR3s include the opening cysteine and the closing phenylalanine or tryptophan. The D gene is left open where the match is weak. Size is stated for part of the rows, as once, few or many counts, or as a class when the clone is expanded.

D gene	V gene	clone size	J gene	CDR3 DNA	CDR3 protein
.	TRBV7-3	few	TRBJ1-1	TGTGCCAGCAGCTTACACAGGGCCATGAACACTGAAGCTTTCTTT	CASSLHRAMNTEAFF
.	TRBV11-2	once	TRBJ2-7	TGTGCCAGCAGCTTACGGCGGCAGACGGACGAGCAGTACTTC	CASSLRRQTDEQYF
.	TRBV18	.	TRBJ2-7	TGTGCCAGCTCAGGACTAAGCGCCGCTGGATACGAGCAGTACTTC	CASSGLSAAGYEQYF
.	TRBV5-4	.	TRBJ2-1	TGTGCCAGCACCCCGGGTAACAATGAGCAGTTCTTC	CASTPGNNEQFF
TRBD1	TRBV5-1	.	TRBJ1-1	TGCGCCAGCAGCTTGGGGTGGAGCGTCAGGGGGCCTGAAGCTTTCTTT	CASSLGWSVRGPEAFF
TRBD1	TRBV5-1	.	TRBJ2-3	TGCGCCAGCAGCTTTCTTACAGGGGCAGATACGCAGTATTTT	CASSFLTGADTQYF
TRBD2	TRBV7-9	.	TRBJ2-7	TGTGCCAGCAGCTTCGCTAGCGGTAACTACGAGCAGTACTTC	CASSFASGNYEQYF
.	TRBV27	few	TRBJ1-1	TGTGCCAGCAGTTCCACGGTGGGGGCTGAAGCTTTCTTT	CASSSTVGAEAFF
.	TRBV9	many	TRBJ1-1	TGTGCCAGCAGCCCCCGTCCAGGGGTGCGAGCTTTCTTT	CASSPRPGVRAFF
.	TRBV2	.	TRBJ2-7	TGTGCCAGCAGTCTATTGACTGGATCCCTCTACGAGCAGTACTTC	CASSLLTGSLYEQYF
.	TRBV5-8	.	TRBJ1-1	TGTGCCAGCAGCTTGGAAATGGGGCAGCGGTACACTGAAGCTTTCTTT	CASSLEMGQRYTEAFF
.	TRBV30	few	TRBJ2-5	TGTGCCTGGAGTCCCGGGAGTGGGACCCAGTACTTC	CAWSPGSGTQYF
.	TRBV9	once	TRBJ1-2	TGTGCCAGCAGCGTAGAATCGTTCTCGGGCGGCTACACCTTC	CASSVESFSGGYTF
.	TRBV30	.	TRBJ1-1	TGTGCCTGGACCTTACCAGCAGGGGTTGTGAACACTGAAGCTTTCTTT	CAWTLPAGVVNTEAFF
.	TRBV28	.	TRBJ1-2	TGTGCCAGCAGTTCCCGACTGGGCTACACCTTC	CASSSRLGYTF
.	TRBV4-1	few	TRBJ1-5	TGCGCCAGCAGCCAAGAGGGTTACCAGGGCTATCAGCCCCAGCATTTT	CASSQEGYQGYQPQHF
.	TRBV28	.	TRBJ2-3	TGTGCCAGCAACCGGACAGAGGCCACAGATACGCAGTATTTT	CASNRTEATDTQYF
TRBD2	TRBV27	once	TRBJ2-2	TGTGCCAGCAGTTTACGTCTCGCGACTAGCGGGATGTGGACCGGGGAGCTGTTTTTT	CASSLRLATSGMWTGELFF
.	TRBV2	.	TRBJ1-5	TGTGCCAGCAGTTTCTCGTGGATGGGTCAGCCCCAGCATTTT	CASSFSWMGQPQHF
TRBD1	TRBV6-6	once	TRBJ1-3	TGTGCCAGCAGCTCCCGGGGGACAGGGGGTGGAAACACCATATATTTT	CASSSRGTGGGNTIYF
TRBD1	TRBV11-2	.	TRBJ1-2	TGTGCCAGCAGTCTCACAGGGGCCTATGGCTACACCTTC	CASSLTGAYGYTF
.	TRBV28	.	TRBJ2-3	TGTGCCAGCAGTGAATCGAGCACAGATACGCAGTATTTT	CASSESSTDTQYF
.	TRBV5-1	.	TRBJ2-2	TGCGCCAGCAGCATAGGGAATACAGGAACCGGGGAGCTGTTTTTT	CASSIGNTGTGELFF
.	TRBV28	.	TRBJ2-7	TGTGCCAGCAGTTCCAGGGGCGGGGGCTACGAGCAGTACTTC	CASSSRGGGYEQYF
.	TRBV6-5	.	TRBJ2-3	TGTGCCAGCAGTCCCGGAGATTCTAGCACAGATACGCAGTATTTT	CASSPGDSSTDTQYF
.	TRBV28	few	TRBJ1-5	TGTGCCAGCACCGGGGGCAATCAGCCCCAGCATTTT	CASTGGNQPQHF
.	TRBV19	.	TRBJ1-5	TGTGCCAGTAGTCCGGGCTCGGGGGGCAATCAGCCCCAGCATTTT	CASSPGSGGNQPQHF
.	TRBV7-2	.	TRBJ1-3	TGTGCCAGCAGCTCATCACAGCTTCGCTCTGGAAACACCATATATTTT	CASSSSQLRSGNTIYF
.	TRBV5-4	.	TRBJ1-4	TGTGCCAGCAGCTTGTTAGGCGAAAAACTGTTTTTT	CASSLLGEKLFF
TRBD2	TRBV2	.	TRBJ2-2	TGTGCCAGCAGTGTTCACCTAGCGGGAGCCGGGGAGCTGTTTTTT	CASSVHLAGAGELFF
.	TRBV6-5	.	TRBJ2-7	TGTGCCAGCTTTGTTCGGGGCGAGCAGTACTTC	CASFVRGEQYF
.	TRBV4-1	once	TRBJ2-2	TGCGCCAGCAGCCAAGAGGGGACCCACACCGGGGAGCTGTTTTTT	CASSQEGTHTGELFF
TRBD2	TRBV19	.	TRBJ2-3	TGTGCCAGTAATACGAGGGGTAGCGGGACCTACACAGATACGCAGTATTTT	CASNTRGSGTYTDTQYF
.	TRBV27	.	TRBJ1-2	TGTGCCAGCGCGAACTTGGGGCAAGGCTATGGCTACACCTTC	CASANLGQGYGYTF
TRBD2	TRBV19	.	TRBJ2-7	TGTGCCAGTAGTCGGAGCGGGAGGGCCCCCTACGAGCAGTACTTC	CASSRSGRAPYEQYF
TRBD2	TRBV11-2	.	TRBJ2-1	TGTGCCAGCAGCTTAGCAGCGGGAGTCTATAATGAGCAGTTCTTC	CASSLAAGVYNEQFF
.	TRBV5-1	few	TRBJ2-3	TGCGCCAGCACCGCCTCTACAGGCGGCCCTAGCACAGATACGCAGTATTTT	CASTASTGGPSTDTQYF
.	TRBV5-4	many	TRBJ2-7	TGTGCCAGCTCCACCGTAGAAGCATACGAGCAGTACTTC	CASSTVEAYEQYF
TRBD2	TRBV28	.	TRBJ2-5	TGTGCCAGCAGTCAAACTAGCGGGATTCGAGAGACCCAGTACTTC	CASSQTSGIRETQYF
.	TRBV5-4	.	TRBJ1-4	TGTGCCAGCAGCTTGGGAATGAGGGGCGCGGACGAAAAACTGTTTTTT	CASSLGMRGADEKLFF
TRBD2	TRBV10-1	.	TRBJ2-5	TGCGCCAGCAGTCGGGAGGGGGAAGAGACCCAGTACTTC	CASSREGEETQYF
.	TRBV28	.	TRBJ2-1	TGTGCCAGCAGTTTAAAGGTTAATGAGCAGTTCTTC	CASSLKVNEQFF
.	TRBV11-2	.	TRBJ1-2	TGTGCCAGCAGCTTAGAGGCAGATGGCTACACCTTC	CASSLEADGYTF
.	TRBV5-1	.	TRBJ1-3	TGCGCCAGCAGCGACGGGACTAACAAAGGGGCTCTCTCTGGAAACACCATATATTTT	CASSDGTNKGALSGNTIYF
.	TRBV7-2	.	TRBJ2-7	TGTGCCAGCAGCCCGAGAACGAGGGACGAGCAGTACTTC	CASSPRTRDEQYF
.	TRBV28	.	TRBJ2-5	TGTGCCAGCACCTCCGGACTCTTCGGGGAGACCCAGTACTTC	CASTSGLFGETQYF
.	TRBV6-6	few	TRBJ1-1	TGTGCCAGCAGTCGAGCAGTGAACACTGAAGCTTTCTTT	CASSRAVNTEAFF
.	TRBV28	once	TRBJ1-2	TGTGCCAGCAGTTTACGGGGCACGGGGGGGTATTTTGACTATGGCTACACCTTC	CASSLRGTGGYFDYGYTF
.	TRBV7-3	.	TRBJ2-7	TGTGCCAGCAGTCAACAGGGTAACGAGCAGTACTTC	CASSQQGNEQYF
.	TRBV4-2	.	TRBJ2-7	TGTGCCAGCAGCCAAGATGGGTCGTCAGCCCCCTACGAGCAGTACTTC	CASSQDGSSAPYEQYF
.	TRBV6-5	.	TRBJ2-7	TGTGCCAGCACCCCTTCAGGTACCTACGAGCAGTACTTC	CASTPSGTYEQYF
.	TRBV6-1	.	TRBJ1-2	TGTGCCAGCAGTGATGGGGGGGAGGAGAACTATGGCTACACCTTC	CASSDGGEENYGYTF
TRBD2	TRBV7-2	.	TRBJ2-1	TGTGCCAGCAGCTTGGGTCTAGCGGGATTTTCCTACAATGAGCAGTTCTTC	CASSLGLAGFSYNEQFF
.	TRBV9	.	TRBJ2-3	TGTGCCAGCAGCGTAGGTTTCACAGATACGCAGTATTTT	CASSVGFTDTQYF
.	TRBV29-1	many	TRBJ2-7	TGCAGCGTTGAAAAGGGCTCCTACGAGCAGTACTTC	CSVEKGSYEQYF
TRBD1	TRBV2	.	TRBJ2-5	TGTGCCAGCAGTGATCGGGGACAGGTCCAAGAGACCCAGTACTTC	CASSDRGQVQETQYF